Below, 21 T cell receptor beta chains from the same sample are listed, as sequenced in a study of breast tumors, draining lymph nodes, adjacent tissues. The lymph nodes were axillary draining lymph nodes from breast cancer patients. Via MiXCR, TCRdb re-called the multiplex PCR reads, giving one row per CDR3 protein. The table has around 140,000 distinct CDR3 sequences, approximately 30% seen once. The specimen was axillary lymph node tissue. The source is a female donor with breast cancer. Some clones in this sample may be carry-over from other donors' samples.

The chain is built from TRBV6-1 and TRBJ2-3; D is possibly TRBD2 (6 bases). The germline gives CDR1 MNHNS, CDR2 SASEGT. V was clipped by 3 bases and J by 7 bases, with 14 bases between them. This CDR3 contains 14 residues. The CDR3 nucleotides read TGTGCCAGCAGTGAGGGGGGTAGCGCGAATACGCAGTATTTT. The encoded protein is CASSEGGSANTQYF.

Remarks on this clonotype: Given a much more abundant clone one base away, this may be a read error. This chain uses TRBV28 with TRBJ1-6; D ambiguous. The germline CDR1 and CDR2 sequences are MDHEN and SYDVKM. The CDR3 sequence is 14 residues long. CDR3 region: CASSLLLGNLPLHF. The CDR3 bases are TGTGCCAGCAGTTTATTATTGGGTAATTTACCCCTCCACTTT.

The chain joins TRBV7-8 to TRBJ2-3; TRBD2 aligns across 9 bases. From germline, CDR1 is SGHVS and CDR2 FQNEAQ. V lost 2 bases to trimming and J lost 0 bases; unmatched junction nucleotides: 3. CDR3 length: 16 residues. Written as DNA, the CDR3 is TGTGCCAGCAGCTTACGGAGCGGGGGGAGCACAGATACGCAGTATTTT. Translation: CASSLRSGGSTDTQYF. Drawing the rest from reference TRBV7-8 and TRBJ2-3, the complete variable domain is GAGVSQSPRYKVAKRGQDVALRCDPISGHVSLFWYQQALGQGPEFLTYFQNEAQLDKSGLPSDRFFAERPEGSVSTLKIQRTQQEDSAVYLCASSLRSGGSTDTQYFGPGTRLTVL.

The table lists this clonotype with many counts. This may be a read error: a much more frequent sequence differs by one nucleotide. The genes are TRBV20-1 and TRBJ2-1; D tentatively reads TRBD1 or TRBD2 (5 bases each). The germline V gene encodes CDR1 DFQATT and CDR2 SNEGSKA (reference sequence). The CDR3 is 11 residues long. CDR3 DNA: TGCAGTGCAGGGACCCACAATGAGCAGTCCTTC. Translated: CSAGTHNEQSF.

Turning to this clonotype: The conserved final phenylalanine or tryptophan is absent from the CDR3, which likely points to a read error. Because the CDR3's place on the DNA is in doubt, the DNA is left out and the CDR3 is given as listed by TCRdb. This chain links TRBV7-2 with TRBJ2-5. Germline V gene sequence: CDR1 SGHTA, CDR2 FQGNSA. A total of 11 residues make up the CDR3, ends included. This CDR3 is CASSLASTPTY.

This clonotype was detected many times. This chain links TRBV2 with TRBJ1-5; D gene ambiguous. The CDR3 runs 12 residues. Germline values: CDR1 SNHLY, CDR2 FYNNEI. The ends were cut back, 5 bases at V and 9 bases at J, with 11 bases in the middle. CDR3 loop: CASSPTTGPQHF. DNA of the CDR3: TGTGCCAGCAGTCCTACAACCGGGCCCCAGCATTTT.

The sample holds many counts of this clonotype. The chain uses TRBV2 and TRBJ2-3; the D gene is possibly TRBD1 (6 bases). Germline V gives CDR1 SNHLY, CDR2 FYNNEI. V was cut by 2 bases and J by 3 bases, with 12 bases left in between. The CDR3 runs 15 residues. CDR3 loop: CASSERDTRTDTQYF. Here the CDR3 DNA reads TGTGCCAGCAGTGAAAGGGACACCAGAACAGATACGCAGTATTTT. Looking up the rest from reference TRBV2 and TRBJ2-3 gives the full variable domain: EPEVTQTPSHQVTQMGQEVILRCVPISNHLYFYWYRQILGQKVEFLVSFYNNEISEKSEIFDDQFSVERPDGSNFTLKIRSTKLEDSAMYFCASSERDTRTDTQYFGPGTRLTVL.

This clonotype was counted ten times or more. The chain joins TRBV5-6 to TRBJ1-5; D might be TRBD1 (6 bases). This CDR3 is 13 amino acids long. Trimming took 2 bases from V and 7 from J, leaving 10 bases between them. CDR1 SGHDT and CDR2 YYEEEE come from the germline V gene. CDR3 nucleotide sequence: TGTGCCAGCAGCTTTGGGACACTACAGCCCCAGCATTTT. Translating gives CASSFGTLQPQHF.

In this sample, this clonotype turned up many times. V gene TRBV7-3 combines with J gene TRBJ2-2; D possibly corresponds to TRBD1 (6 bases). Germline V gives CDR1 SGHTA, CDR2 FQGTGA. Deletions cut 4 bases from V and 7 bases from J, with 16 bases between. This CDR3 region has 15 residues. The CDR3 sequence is CASSSTGFGGGELFF. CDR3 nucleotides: TGTGCCAGCAGCTCAACAGGGTTTGGCGGCGGGGAGCTGTTTTTT.

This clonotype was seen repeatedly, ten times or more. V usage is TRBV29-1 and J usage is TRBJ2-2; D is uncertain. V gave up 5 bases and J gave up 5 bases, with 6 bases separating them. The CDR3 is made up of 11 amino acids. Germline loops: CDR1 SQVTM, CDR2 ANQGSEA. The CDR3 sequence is CSVSGTGELFF. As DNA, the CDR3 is TGCAGCGTTAGTGGGACCGGGGAGCTGTTTTTT.

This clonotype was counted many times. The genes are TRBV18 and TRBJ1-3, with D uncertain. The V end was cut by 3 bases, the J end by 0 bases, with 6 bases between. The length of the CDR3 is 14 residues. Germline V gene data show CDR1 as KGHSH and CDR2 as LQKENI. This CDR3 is CASSPGVSGNTIYF. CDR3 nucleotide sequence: TGTGCCAGCTCACCGGGTGTCTCTGGAAACACCATATATTTT.

In DNA, the CDR3 is TGCAGTGCGAGCTCAGGGCGGAGCGGGGGGATCAAGACCCAGTACTTC. Its protein product is CSASSGRSGGIKTQYF. The V gene is TRBV20-1, the J gene TRBJ2-5; 9 nucleotides agree with TRBD2. Germline V gene data show CDR1 as DFQATT and CDR2 as SNEGSKA (reference sequence). This CDR3 is built from 16 residues. V was pared by 6 bases and J by 6 bases, with 17 bases of the junction left unmatched.

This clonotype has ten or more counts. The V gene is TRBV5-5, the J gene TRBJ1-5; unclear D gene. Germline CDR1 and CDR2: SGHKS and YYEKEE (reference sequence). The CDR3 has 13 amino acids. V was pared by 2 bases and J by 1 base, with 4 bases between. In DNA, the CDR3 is TGTGCCAGCAGCTTTAACAGCAATCAGCCCCAGCATTTT. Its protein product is CASSFNSNQPQHF.

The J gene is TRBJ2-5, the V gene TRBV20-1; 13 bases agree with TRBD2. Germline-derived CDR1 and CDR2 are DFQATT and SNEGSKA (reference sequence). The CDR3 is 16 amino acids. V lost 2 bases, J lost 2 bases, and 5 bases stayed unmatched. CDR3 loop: CSARRRTSGGQETQYF. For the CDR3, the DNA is TGCAGTGCTAGACGCAGGACTAGCGGGGGACAAGAGACCCAGTACTTC.

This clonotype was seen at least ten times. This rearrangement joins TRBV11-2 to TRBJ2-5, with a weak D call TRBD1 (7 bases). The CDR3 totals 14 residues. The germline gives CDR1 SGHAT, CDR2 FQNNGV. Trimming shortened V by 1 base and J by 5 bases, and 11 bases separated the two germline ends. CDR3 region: CASSLVSGGETQYF. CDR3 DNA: TGTGCCAGCAGCTTAGTTTCAGGGGGGGAGACCCAGTACTTC.

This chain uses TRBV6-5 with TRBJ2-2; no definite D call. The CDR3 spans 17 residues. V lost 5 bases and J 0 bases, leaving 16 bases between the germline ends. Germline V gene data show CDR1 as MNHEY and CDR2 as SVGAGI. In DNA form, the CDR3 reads TGTGCCAGCAGTCACGCCGCAGGTCCCGCGAACACCGGGGAGCTGTTTTTT. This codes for CASSHAAGPANTGELFF.

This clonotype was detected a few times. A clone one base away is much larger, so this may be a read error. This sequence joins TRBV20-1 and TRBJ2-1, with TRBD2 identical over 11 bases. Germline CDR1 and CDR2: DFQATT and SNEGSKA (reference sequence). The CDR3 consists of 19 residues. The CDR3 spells CSARVPGPSGGSSYDEQFF. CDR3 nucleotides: TGCAGTGCTAGAGTACCAGGGCCTAGCGGGGGGAGCTCCTACGATGAGCAGTTCTTC.

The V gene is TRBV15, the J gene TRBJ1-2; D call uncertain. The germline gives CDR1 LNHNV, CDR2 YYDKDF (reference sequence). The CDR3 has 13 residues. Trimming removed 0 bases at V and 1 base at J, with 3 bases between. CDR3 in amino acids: CATSRDNNYGYTF. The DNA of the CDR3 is TGTGCCACCAGCAGAGACAATAACTATGGCTACACCTTC.

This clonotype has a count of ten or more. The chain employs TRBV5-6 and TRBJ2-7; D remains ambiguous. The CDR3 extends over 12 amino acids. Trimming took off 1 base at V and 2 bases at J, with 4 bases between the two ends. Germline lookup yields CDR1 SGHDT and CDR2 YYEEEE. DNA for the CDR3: TGTGCCAGCAGCTTGACCACCTACGAGCAGTACTTC. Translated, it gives CASSLTTYEQYF.

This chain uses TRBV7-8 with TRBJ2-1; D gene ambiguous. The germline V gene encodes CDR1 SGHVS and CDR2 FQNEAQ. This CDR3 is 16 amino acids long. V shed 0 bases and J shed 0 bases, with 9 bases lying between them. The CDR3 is CASSLASRSSYNEQFF. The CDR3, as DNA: TGTGCCAGCAGCTTAGCTTCCCGGAGCTCCTACAATGAGCAGTTCTTC.

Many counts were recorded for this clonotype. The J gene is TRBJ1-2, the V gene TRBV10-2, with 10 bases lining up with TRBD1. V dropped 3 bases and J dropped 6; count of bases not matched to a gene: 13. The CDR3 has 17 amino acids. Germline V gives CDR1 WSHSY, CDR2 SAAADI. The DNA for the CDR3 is TGCGCCAGCAGTGATGGGACAGGGGCCGGACCAACTAATGGCTACACCTTC. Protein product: CASSDGTGAGPTNGYTF.